This T cell receptor (beta chain) was retrieved from a study of OX40 agonist ivuxolimab in advanced cancers. As for the study more broadly: Ivuxolimab was a fully human IgG2 agonistic monoclonal antibody targeting the costimulatory receptor OX40 (CD134). Of the roughly 52 patients in dose escalation, some 20 had hepatocellular carcinoma, some 15 had melanoma, 9 had renal cell carcinoma and 9 had head and neck cancer. Patients were allowed to have had prior anti-PD-1, anti-PD-L1 or anti-CTLA-4 therapy, and approximately 37% of the dose-escalation patients had been treated with checkpoint inhibitors. Intravenous ivuxolimab was administered to patients every 2 weeks at six dose levels: 0.01, 0.1, 0.3, 1.5, 3 and 10 mg/kg. The paper describes the monotherapy dose-escalation part (N of about 55 patients) of the phase I trial of ivuxolimab. In the dose-escalation cohort, 82.7% of patients were male, and the mean age was approximately 60 years, with a range of 23 to 79. Three dose-escalation patients achieved partial responses, one with hepatocellular carcinoma and two with cutaneous melanoma. Peripheral TCRbeta sequencing aimed to test whether ivuxolimab altered TCR sequence diversity and caused clonal T-cell expansion.

Note on this clone: What antigen it recognizes has not been identified. No base quality information exists; no much larger clone differs at one position.

Points the paper makes about the study in general: Which antigens the clonally expanded peripheral T cells were specific for was not determined. Partial responders in the 0.1-3.0 mg/kg groups had among the lowest normalized peripheral clonal expansion, especially among CD8+ T cells. At doses from 0.1 to 3.0 mg/kg, clonal expansion was seen in both CD4+ and CD8+ blood T cells between baseline and week 6. On average, CD8+ T cells showed more expanded clones than CD4+ T cells after ivuxolimab. Low levels of normalized T-cell clonal expansion were also seen in some nonresponding patients.

The trial excluded patients who had a history of autoimmune disease or who were on systemic immunosuppression. Peripheral blood for TCR sequencing was collected from all dose cohorts at baseline, on cycle 4 day 1, and on cycle 7 day 1. Samples were obtained from an open-label, multicenter, first-in-human phase I dose-escalation trial of ivuxolimab. Adults with locally advanced or metastatic melanoma, renal cell, hepatocellular, or head and neck squamous cell carcinoma were enrolled in the trial. Before TCR sequencing, CD4+ T cells and CD8+ T cells from peripheral blood were sorted into separate populations. To sequence the TCRbeta CDR3 region, genomic DNA was isolated from the sorted cells. TCRbeta CDR3 regions were sequenced using the immunoSEQ Assay. TCRdb took over this immuneACCESS table, retaining in-frame rearrangements with V and J assigned. Such tables are incomplete; in checked studies, under half of the missing clones stem from an unresolved V gene, and the remainder is unexplained. Recorded for this sample are 40,000 to 65,000 clones; about 88% of them occurred a single time. The ten most abundant clones make up approximately 1.5% of the sample.

Source: CD4+ or CD8+ T cells sorted from blood, taken in a trial of the OX40 agonist ivuxolimab. This clonotype was sampled from an adult with an advanced solid tumor such as melanoma, head and neck, liver or kidney cancer.

The DNA is TGTGCCAGTAGTCCCCAAATAAACACTGAAGCTTTCTTT. It encodes CASSPQINTEAFF. The chain is encoded by TRBV19 joined to TRBJ1-1; no confident D gene assignment can be made. Inclusive of the bounding cysteine and phenylalanine, the CDR3 is 13 residues long. Only CDR3 DNA is held: 39 bases, read in frame from base 1. As encoded in the germline V gene (reference sequence), CDR1 is LNHDA while CDR2 is SQIVND. Trimming costs V 5 bases and J 2 bases, and their ends lie 9 bases apart. Joined to the reference TRBV19 and TRBJ1-1 proteins, this CDR3 gives the full variable domain: DGGITQSPKYLFRKEGQNVTLSCEQNLNHDAMYWYRQDPGQGLRLIYYSQIVNDFQKGDIAEGYSVSREKKESFPLTVTSAQKNPTAFYLCASSPQINTEAFFGQGTRLTVV.